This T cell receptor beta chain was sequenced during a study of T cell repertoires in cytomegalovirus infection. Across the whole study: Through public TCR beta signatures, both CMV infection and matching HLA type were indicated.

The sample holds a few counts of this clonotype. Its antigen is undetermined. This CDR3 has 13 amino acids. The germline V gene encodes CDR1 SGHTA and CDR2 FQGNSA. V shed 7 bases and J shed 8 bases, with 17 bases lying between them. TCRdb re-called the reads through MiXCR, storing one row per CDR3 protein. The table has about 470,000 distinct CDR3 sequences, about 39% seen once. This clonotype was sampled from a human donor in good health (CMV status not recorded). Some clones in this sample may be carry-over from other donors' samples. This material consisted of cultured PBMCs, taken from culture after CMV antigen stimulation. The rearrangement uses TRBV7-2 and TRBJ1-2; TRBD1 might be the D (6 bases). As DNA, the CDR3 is TGTGCCAGCACCCTCAGGGGCAGTGGCGGCTACACCTTC. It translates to CASTLRGSGGYTF.